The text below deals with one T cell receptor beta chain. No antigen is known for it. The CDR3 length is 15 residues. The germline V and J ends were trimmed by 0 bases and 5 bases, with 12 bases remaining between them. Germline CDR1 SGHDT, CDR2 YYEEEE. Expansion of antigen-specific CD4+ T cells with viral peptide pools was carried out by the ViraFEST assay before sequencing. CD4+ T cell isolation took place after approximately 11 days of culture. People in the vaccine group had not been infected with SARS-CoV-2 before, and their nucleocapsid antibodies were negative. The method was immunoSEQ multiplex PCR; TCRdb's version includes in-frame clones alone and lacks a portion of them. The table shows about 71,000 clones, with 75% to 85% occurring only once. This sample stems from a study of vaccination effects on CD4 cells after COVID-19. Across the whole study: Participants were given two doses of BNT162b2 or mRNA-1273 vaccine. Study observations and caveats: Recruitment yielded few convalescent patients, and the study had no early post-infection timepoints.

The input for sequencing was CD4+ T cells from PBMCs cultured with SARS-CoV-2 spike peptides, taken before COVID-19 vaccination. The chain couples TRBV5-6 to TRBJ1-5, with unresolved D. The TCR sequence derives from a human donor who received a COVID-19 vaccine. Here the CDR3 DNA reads TGTGCCAGCAGCTTGGCGGCGGGGAGCCATCAGCCCCAGCATTTT. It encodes CASSLAAGSHQPQHF. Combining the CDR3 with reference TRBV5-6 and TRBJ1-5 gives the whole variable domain DAGVTQSPTHLIKTRGQQVTLRCSPKSGHDTVSWYQQALGQGPQFIFQYYEEEERQRGNFPDRFSGHQFPNYSSELNVNALLLGDSALYLCASSLAAGSHQPQHFGDGTRLSIL.